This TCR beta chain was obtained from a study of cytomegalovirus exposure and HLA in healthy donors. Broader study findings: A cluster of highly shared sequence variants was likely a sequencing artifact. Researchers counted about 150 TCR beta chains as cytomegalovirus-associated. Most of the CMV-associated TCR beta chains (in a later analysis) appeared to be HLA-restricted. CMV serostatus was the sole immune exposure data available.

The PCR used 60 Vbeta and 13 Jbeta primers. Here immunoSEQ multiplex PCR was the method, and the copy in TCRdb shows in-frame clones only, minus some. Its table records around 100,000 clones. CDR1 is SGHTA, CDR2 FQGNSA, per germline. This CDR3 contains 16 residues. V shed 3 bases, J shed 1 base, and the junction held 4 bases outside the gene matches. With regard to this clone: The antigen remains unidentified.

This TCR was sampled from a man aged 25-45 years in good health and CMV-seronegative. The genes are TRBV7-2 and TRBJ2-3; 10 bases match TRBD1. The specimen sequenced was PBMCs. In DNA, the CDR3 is TGTGCCAGCAGCTTGGGACAGGGGACCCGCACAGATACGCAGTATTTT. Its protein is CASSLGQGTRTDTQYF.